This T cell receptor (beta chain) derives from a study of T cells in Graves' hyperthyroidism and ophthalmopathy (dated by TCRdb to between 2018 and 2021). For the study in its entirety: Peripheral blood was collected at initial diagnosis, before any treatment. The paper reports TCR Vbeta CDR3 sequencing of over 120 peripheral blood samples: some 44 ophthalmopathy, about 75 hyperthyroidism and 17 progressor patients. The study also compared thyroid tissue and blood T-cell repertoires from more than five Graves' hyperthyroidism patients. Prospective prediction of ophthalmopathy was tested in an independent validation cohort of some 20 hyperthyroidism patients and 15 to 17 patients who later progressed to ophthalmopathy. To identify distinguishing TCR V-J signatures, a discovery cohort of 90 to 100 patients was used, comprising approximately 40 with Graves' ophthalmopathy and approximately 57 with stable Graves' hyperthyroidism. The approximately 98 discovery patients were randomly divided into training and test sets at a 7:3 ratio. After blood sampling, hyperthyroidism patients were treated with methimazole at a starting dose of 30 mg daily, and ophthalmopathy patients were treated with high-dose intravenous methylprednisolone. Overall results and qualifications from the work: In validation, progression to ophthalmopathy was predicted by the model with around 71% sensitivity and 72% to 85% specificity, a median of approximately 6.5 months before onset. No statistical method was used to fix the sample size in advance, and group allocation was not hidden from the investigators. Most expanded thyroid clonotypes (frequency above 0.001) were also found in blood, which suggests that blood repertoires may mirror thyroid immune responses. A model built on a 13 V-J signature distinguished ophthalmopathy from stable hyperthyroidism, reaching around 88% sensitivity and about 81% specificity in cross-validation and 80%/75% in testing.

The CDR3 contains 15 residues, cysteine and phenylalanine counted. CDR3 DNA only is kept here, 45 bases in frame from base 1. The germline V gene provides CDR1 SGHDT and CDR2 YYEEEE. Germline trimming: 0 bases from V, 5 bases from J; junction bases outside gene matches: 3. This clonotype was seen at least ten times. The antigen it binds to is not known. Within one base of it there is no much larger clone, and no base qualities were kept. Amplification of TCR beta CDR3 regions was carried out from RNA transcripts. The TCR CDR3 was subjected to a first round of RT-PCR using the HTBI primer set and the Qiagen OneStep RT-PCR kit. Libraries were constructed in a second round of multiplex PCR, after which size selection and purification were carried out. Sequencing of the libraries was done on an Illumina HiSeq2000 using paired-end 100 bp reads. The published analysis was carried out like this. SOAPnuke was used to process the raw data, removing reads that contained adapters or uncalled bases, had a mean Phred below 15, or lacked an exact match to the constant primer or identifier. COPE v1.2.5 was used to merge the high-quality paired reads, and each unique nucleotide sequence was defined as a clonotype. Clonotypes were aligned to IMGT TRBV, TRBD and TRBJ reference segments using MiTCR v1.1. The analysis was restricted to V-J combinations with a frequency above 0.0001, which together covered roughly 99% of the repertoires. The TCS score was defined as F50 (clonal expansion) divided by E x V (chaos), with BLOSUM62-based TCRdist calculated between CDR3 peptides within each V-J. Welch's t-statistics and random forest reduced 450 to 600 V-J features to about 12, which were used in a naive Bayes classifier (R e1071). TCRdb reran the public reads through fastp at Q25 and MiXCR, keeping productive beta chains. Each entry merges the rows of one CDR3 protein and shows their most common DNA and genes. What appears here as the V and J calls and clone size reflects TCRdb's work, not the paper's. The sample yields approximately 590,000 distinct CDR3 sequences; 15% to 17% were counted once. Clones ranked in the top ten supply 7.3% of the sample.

Stable Graves' hyperthyroidism was defined as no progression to ophthalmopathy during 18 months of follow-up. Hyperthyroidism patients were aged 18 to 65 years and newly diagnosed, with disease duration of less than 2 months. Any patient with an uncontrolled infection, another autoimmune disease, pregnancy or lactation was excluded. Diagnoses were based on clinical symptoms, serum thyroxine and TRAb, thyroid ultrasound and orbital computed tomography. PBMCs were isolated from approximately 10 ml of fresh peripheral blood by Ficoll-Paque density gradient centrifugation. Total RNA was extracted with Trizol reagent, and quality was checked on an Agilent 2100 Bioanalyzer.

The sequence was obtained from a woman aged 25 to 39 with Graves' hyperthyroidism. Sequencing was done on a sample of blood. The rearrangement joined TRBV5-6 to TRBJ2-5; a stretch of 11 junction bases matches TRBD2. The DNA is as follows: TGTGCCAGCAGCTTGGGACTAGCGGGACAGGAGACCCAGTACTTC. Its protein is CASSLGLAGQETQYF.